What follows are 26 T cell receptor beta chains derived from one specimen sequenced in a study of shared T cell receptors in the human thymus. Data came from immunoSEQ multiplex PCR; TCRdb stores just in-frame clones and leaves some out. The sample consists of some 720,000 clones, approximately 90% of them appearing once. This same sample was also taken into another study, of human thymus T cells.

Sequenced material: thymocytes. These TCRs come from a boy under three years old with a congenital heart defect.

The chain is built from TRBV7-9 and TRBJ2-1; the match to TRBD2 covers 11 bases. The CDR3 covers 16 residues. V lost 5 bases, J lost 5 bases, and 8 bases stayed unmatched. CDR1 is SEHNR, CDR2 FQNEAQ, per germline (reference sequence). This CDR3 reads CASSKGLAGINNEQFF. The DNA of the CDR3 is TGTGCCAGCAGCAAAGGACTAGCGGGTATCAACAATGAGCAGTTCTTC.

V is TRBV11-2 and J is TRBJ2-7, with 7 bases fitting TRBD2. Germline assignment: CDR1 SGHAT and CDR2 FQNNGV. This CDR3 contains 14 residues. V trimming: 6 bases; J trimming: 0 bases; junction bases outside the gene matches: 5. The CDR3 region has the DNA TGTGCCAGCAGGTCCGGGAGGAGCTCCTACGAGCAGTACTTC. Translating gives CASRSGRSSYEQYF.

This clone was seen a single time. The chain couples TRBV7-9 to TRBJ1-2; 8 bases align to TRBD1. The junction had 7 bases not matched to a gene; V was cut back by 4 bases and J by 3 bases. The length of the CDR3 is 15 residues. The germline V gene has CDR1 SEHNR and CDR2 FQNEAQ (reference sequence). The DNA for the CDR3 is TGTGCCAGCAGCTCCCGGGCAGGGGGCGACTATGGCTACACCTTC. Residues: CASSSRAGGDYGYTF.

The V and J genes are TRBV14 and TRBJ2-7, with a weak D call TRBD2 (6 bases). Germline-derived CDR1 and CDR2 are SGHDN and FVKESK. The length of the CDR3 is 15 residues. V was shortened by 1 base and J by 3 bases, with 13 bases between the two germline ends. CDR3 in DNA: TGTGCCAGCAGCCAAGTATCGGACTATTACTACGAGCAGTACTTC. Its protein is CASSQVSDYYYEQYF.

For the CDR3, the DNA is TGCGCCAGCAGCCAAGATTGGGGACTAGCGGGATCCACAGATACGCAGTATTTT. This gives the protein CASSQDWGLAGSTDTQYF. J is TRBJ2-3 and V is TRBV4-3, with TRBD2 matching 13 bases. The CDR3 extends over 18 amino acids. The V gene end was trimmed by 0 bases and the J gene end by 2 bases; junction bases not matched to a gene: 5. CDR1 is LGHNA, CDR2 YSLEER, per germline.

The V gene is TRBV7-3, the J gene TRBJ2-7, with 9 bases lining up with TRBD2. CDR1 and CDR2 from the germline V gene are SGHTA and FQGTGA. J gave up 4 bases and V 3 bases, and 7 bases lay outside the gene matches. CDR3 length: 15 amino acids. The CDR3 DNA sequence: TGTGCCAGCAGCTTTAGACTAGCGGCATCTTACGAGCAGTACTTC. Translation: CASSFRLAASYEQYF.

Points on this clone: One end of the junction fails to match germline, which may point to a read error. The V call is TRBV4-1, the J call TRBJ2-3; 9 positions match TRBD2. CDR3 length equals 16 residues. Germline CDR1 reads MGHRA; CDR2 reads YSYEKL. DNA for the CDR3: TGCGCCAACAGCCAAGGGGGCGGGAGGGCCTTAGATACGCAGTATTTT. Translation: CANSQGGGRALDTQYF.

This chain links TRBV6-5 with TRBJ1-3; no definite D call. CDR3 length equals 15 residues. Germline assignment: CDR1 MNHEY and CDR2 SVGAGI. With 3 bases removed from V and 0 bases from J, the gap between germline ends came to 9 bases. This CDR3 reads CASSYGPRSGNTIYF. DNA for the CDR3: TGTGCCAGCAGTTATGGTCCGCGCTCTGGAAACACCATATATTTT.

The count of this clone is one. The rearrangement uses TRBV4-1 and TRBJ2-3, with 9 bases fitting TRBD2. Looked up from germline, CDR1 is MGHRA and CDR2 is YSYEKL. CDR3 length: 16 amino acids. V trimming: 0 bases; J trimming: 6 bases; junction bases outside the gene matches: 7. In DNA, the CDR3 is TGCGCCAGCAGCCAAGAGGGGCGGGAGGGCCGGGATACGCAGTATTTT. Its protein is CASSQEGREGRDTQYF.

The rearrangement links TRBV29-1 to TRBJ1-2, with 9 bases matching TRBD1. With 6 bases clipped from V and 0 bases from J, the junction kept 5 bases outside the gene matches. CDR3 length: 14 residues. CDR1 and CDR2 (germline): SQVTM, ANQGSEA. The CDR3 DNA is TGCAGCGTCGCCGGACAGGGGACTAACTATGGCTACACCTTC. Translating it yields CSVAGQGTNYGYTF. The full variable domain, in which reference TRBV29-1 and TRBJ1-2 provide the parts outside the CDR3, is SAVISQKPSRDICQRGTSLTIQCQVDSQVTMMFWYRQQPGQSLTLIATANQGSEATYESGFVIDKFPISRPNLTFSTLTVSNMSPEDSSIYLCSVAGQGTNYGYTFGSGTRLTVV.

The chain couples TRBV7-2 to TRBJ2-5, with 14 bases matching TRBD2. V trimming: 5 bases; J trimming: 5 bases; junction bases outside the gene matches: 7. The CDR3 contains 16 residues. Germline CDR1 is SGHTA and CDR2 is FQGNSA. CDR3 nucleotide sequence: TGTGCCAGCAGCGAGACTAGCGGGAGGGCTTTGGAGACCCAGTACTTC. As protein: CASSETSGRALETQYF.

J is TRBJ1-3 and V is TRBV30; 9 bases line up with TRBD2. The end of the DNA fits TRBJ2-2 better, so the J call may be wrong. This CDR3 has 15 residues. Looked up from germline, CDR1 is GTSNPN and CDR2 is SVGIG (reference sequence). CDR3 loop: CAWGLAGADTGELFF. CDR3 DNA sequence: TGTGCCTGGGGATTAGCGGGAGCGGACACCGGGGAGCTGTTTTTT.

The chain recombines TRBV5-4 with TRBJ2-1; 8 bases are shared with TRBD2. CDR3 length equals 17 residues. Germline loops: CDR1 SGHNT, CDR2 YYREEE (reference sequence). The V and J ends lost 1 base and 3 bases, in that order; junction bases with no gene match: 9. This CDR3 is CASSLSPRLAIYNEQFF. CDR3 nucleotide sequence: TGTGCCAGCAGCTTGTCCCCGAGACTAGCGATCTACAATGAGCAGTTCTTC.

This chain uses TRBV7-3 with TRBJ2-6; possible D gene TRBD1, 6 bases. The V gene lost 4 bases and the J gene lost 0 bases, with 19 bases spanning the gap. Germline V gene data show CDR1 as SGHTA and CDR2 as FQGTGA. CDR3 length: 19 residues. CDR3 loop: CASSSRTGTYHSGANVLTF. The CDR3 coding sequence is TGTGCCAGCAGCTCCCGAACCGGGACATACCACTCTGGGGCCAACGTCCTGACTTTC.

The gene calls are TRBV6-1 and TRBJ2-3; perhaps TRBD2 as D (6 bases). The germline V gene encodes CDR1 MNHNS and CDR2 SASEGT. Trimming removed 2 bases from V and 8 bases from J, with 17 bases in between. The CDR3 has 15 amino acids. CDR3 DNA: TGTGCCAGCAGTGAACTCAGCAGGGAGGTCGGTACGCAGTATTTT. Translation: CASSELSREVGTQYF.

The V call is TRBV30, the J call TRBJ2-3; 10 positions match TRBD2. The CDR3 is 17 residues long. The J segment lost 1 base and the V segment lost 6 bases, leaving 13 bases of the junction unmatched. Per the germline V gene, CDR1 is GTSNPN and CDR2 is SVGIG (reference sequence). The CDR3: CACHPAAGGPGTDTQYF. The CDR3 coding sequence is TGTGCCTGCCACCCCGCAGCGGGAGGGCCTGGCACAGATACGCAGTATTTT.

The J gene is TRBJ2-3, the V gene TRBV2; TRBD2 agrees at 12 bases. The CDR3 is 15 residues long. Trimming removed 7 bases from V and 0 bases from J; junction bases left unmatched: 2. The germline V gene encodes CDR1 SNHLY and CDR2 FYNNEI. CDR3 DNA: TGTGCCAGCACCGGACTAGCGGGAAGCACAGATACGCAGTATTTT. Translated, it gives CASTGLAGSTDTQYF.

The chain combines TRBV12-5 with TRBJ2-7, with 7 bases that match TRBD2. The germline gives CDR1 LGHNT, CDR2 FRNRAP. After removal of 0 bases from V and 6 bases from J, the junction contained 8 bases not matched to a gene. The CDR3 has 15 amino acids. Written as DNA, the CDR3 is TGTGCTAGTGGTTTGGTAGCGGGGAGGGCGGCCGAGCAGTACTTC. This encodes CASGLVAGRAAEQYF.

The J gene is TRBJ2-1, the V gene TRBV15; 7 bases match TRBD2. The CDR3 covers 14 residues. The germline gives CDR1 LNHNV, CDR2 YYDKDF (reference sequence). The junction had 8 bases not matched to a gene; V was cut back by 7 bases and J by 5 bases. The CDR3 DNA is TGTGCCACCAATCCGGGACTAACGCACAATGAGCAGTTCTTC. It is translated as CATNPGLTHNEQFF.

The rearrangement uses TRBV4-3 and TRBJ2-3; perhaps TRBD2 as D (6 bases). Trimming removed 2 bases from V and 5 bases from J, with 17 bases in between. The germline V gene has CDR1 LGHNA and CDR2 YSLEER. CDR3 length: 16 residues. The CDR3 DNA reads TGCGCCAGCAGCCAAAACGGGCCGGGAGCCGGAGATACGCAGTATTTT. Its translation is CASSQNGPGAGDTQYF.

This clone was observed once. The chain links TRBV19 to TRBJ1-5; weak D call: TRBD1 (5 bases). Germline V CDR1 and CDR2: LNHDA, SQIVND (reference sequence). This CDR3 spans 17 amino acids. V was shortened by 10 bases and J by 2 bases, with 24 bases between the two germline ends. This CDR3 is CATMGGNVLGGNQPQHF. The CDR3 DNA is TGTGCCACCATGGGAGGGAACGTCTTAGGGGGCAATCAGCCCCAGCATTTT.

The chain carries TRBV28 and TRBJ2-3; TRBD2 aligns across 9 bases. V lost 6 bases and J lost 1; bases outside the gene matches: 11. Germline V gene lookup returns CDR1 MDHEN and CDR2 SYDVKM. This CDR3 comprises 17 residues. The CDR3 DNA follows: TGTGCCAGCAGCCACCCCGCTCGACTAGCGGGCACAGATACGCAGTATTTT. Its protein product is CASSHPARLAGTDTQYF.

The chain links TRBV6-5 to TRBJ1-5; TRBD1 aligns across 8 bases. J lost 8 bases, V lost 5 bases, and 11 bases had no gene match. The CDR3 runs to 15 residues. Germline CDR1 MNHEY, CDR2 SVGAGI. The CDR3 is CASSRIRDRREPQHF. The DNA of the CDR3 is TGTGCCAGCAGTCGGATTCGGGACAGGCGTGAGCCCCAGCATTTT.

The CDR3 nucleotides are TGCGCCAGCAGTCAAGACAGCTGTCGGTACGAGCAGTACTTC. Residues: CASSQDSCRYEQYF. V gene TRBV23-1 combines with J gene TRBJ2-7; D perhaps matches TRBD1 (5 bases). TRBV23-1 counts as an open reading frame of uncertain function. CDR3 length equals 14 residues. V lost 2 bases and J lost 4, with 12 bases in between.

The chain employs TRBV5-4 and TRBJ2-5; D perhaps matches TRBD1 (5 bases). The CDR3 totals 14 residues. Trimming shortened V by 1 base and J by 5 bases, and 12 bases separated the two germline ends. Germline CDR1 SGHNT, CDR2 YYREEE (reference sequence). CDR3 nucleotide sequence: TGTGCCAGCAGCTTGCCAGGGATACGGGAGACCCAGTACTTC. Encoded protein: CASSLPGIRETQYF.

The chain employs TRBV27 and TRBJ2-3; weak D call: TRBD2 (6 bases). Trimming pared 8 bases from V and 5 bases from J, leaving 17 bases between. Germline assignment: CDR1 MNHEY and CDR2 SMNVEV (reference sequence). The CDR3 has 14 residues. CDR3 sequence (DNA): TGTGCCAGCTCTTCCGGGACTCCGAAAGATACGCAGTATTTT. Its translation: CASSSGTPKDTQYF.